Listed below are T cell receptor delta chains from one sample, sequenced in a study of gamma-delta T cells after stem cell transplantation. TCRdb called clones anew from the RT-PCR reads with CATT. In the table there are thousands of delta-chain clones, less than 30% of which are singletons. The source material was gamma-delta T cells. These receptors were collected from a human donor. It is not recorded whose cells these are; they may come from a transplant donor. CDR3s include the opening cysteine and the closing phenylalanine or tryptophan. Fields, in order: J gene, clone size, V gene, D gene, CDR3 protein, CDR3 DNA. D genes are given only for firm matches. Expanded clones are given a class, and other clones once, few, many or no size at all.

j_call: TRDJ1
clone_size: few
v_call: TRDV1
d_call: .
cdr3_aa: CALGELALGRPYTDKLIF
cdr3_nt: TGTGCTCTTGGGGAACTGGCGCTAGGGCGGCCGTACACCGATAAACTCATCTTT

j_call: TRDJ1
clone_size: large
v_call: TRDV3
d_call: TRDD3
cdr3_aa: CALYYDRDGGCTDKLIF
cdr3_nt: TGTGCCCTCTACTACGACCGCGATGGGGGATGCACCGATAAACTCATCTTT

j_call: TRDJ3
clone_size: few
v_call: TRDV2
d_call: TRDD3
cdr3_aa: CACDRLGTSSWDTRQMFF
cdr3_nt: TGTGCCTGTGACCGACTGGGGACAAGCTCCTGGGACACCCGACAGATGTTTTTC

j_call: TRDJ3
clone_size: few
v_call: TRDV1
d_call: TRDD3
cdr3_aa: CALGEGSRSYGVLGDTVISWDTRQMFF
cdr3_nt: TGTGCTCTTGGGGAAGGGTCTCGGTCCTACGGAGTACTGGGGGATACCGTGATCTCCTGGGACACCCGACAGATGTTTTTC

j_call: TRDJ1
clone_size: few
v_call: TRDV1
d_call: .
cdr3_aa: CALGGLSTVCEDGSDKLIF
cdr3_nt: TGTGCTCTTGGGGGTTTGTCTACGGTCTGCGAGGATGGCTCCGATAAACTCATCTTT

j_call: TRDJ1
clone_size: medium-sized
v_call: TRDV1
d_call: .
cdr3_aa: CALGELASCRGDSGTVDWTDKLIF
cdr3_nt: TGTGCTCTTGGGGAACTGGCTTCCTGCCGTGGGGATTCAGGTACCGTTGATTGGACCGATAAACTCATCTTT

j_call: TRDJ1
clone_size: .
v_call: TRDV1
d_call: .
cdr3_aa: CALGELPLRLCGDKLIF
cdr3_nt: TGTGCTCTTGGGGAACTACCTTTAAGATTATGTGGCGATAAACTCATCTTT

j_call: TRDJ3
clone_size: few
v_call: TRDV3
d_call: TRDD3
cdr3_aa: CAFMGDTASWDTRQMFF
cdr3_nt: TGTGCCTTTATGGGGGATACGGCATCCTGGGACACCCGACAGATGTTTTTC

j_call: TRDJ1
clone_size: medium-sized
v_call: TRDV1
d_call: TRDD3
cdr3_aa: CALGELPGHWGIRKADKLIF
cdr3_nt: TGTGCTCTTGGGGAACTACCTGGCCACTGGGGGATAAGGAAGGCCGATAAACTCATCTTT

j_call: TRDJ1
clone_size: large
v_call: TRDV1
d_call: TRDD3
cdr3_aa: CALGETNWGTYTDKLIF
cdr3_nt: TGTGCTCTTGGGGAAACGAATTGGGGGACTTACACCGATAAACTCATCTTT

j_call: TRDJ1
clone_size: few
v_call: TRDV1
d_call: .
cdr3_aa: CALGDPFPFLGVTYTDKLIF
cdr3_nt: TGTGCTCTTGGGGATCCCTTCCCCTTTCTGGGGGTTACATACACCGATAAACTCATCTTT

j_call: TRDJ3
clone_size: few
v_call: TRDV1
d_call: TRDD3
cdr3_aa: CALGMGGIPRNWGIRLSSWDTRQMFF
cdr3_nt: TGTGCTCTTGGGATGGGAGGAATTCCTAGAAACTGGGGGATCCGCTTAAGCTCCTGGGACACCCGACAGATGTTTTTC

j_call: TRDJ3
clone_size: .
v_call: TRDV2
d_call: TRDD3
cdr3_aa: CACDTGGYRSCYTLQMFF
cdr3_nt: TGTGCCTGTGACACCGGGGGATACCGCTCCTGTTACACCCTACAGATGTTTTTC

j_call: TRDJ1
clone_size: few
v_call: TRDV1
d_call: .
cdr3_aa: CALGELPRYWYTDKLIF
cdr3_nt: TGTGCTCTTGGGGAACTTCCCCGGTACTGGTACACCGATAAACTCATCTTT

j_call: TRDJ2
clone_size: .
v_call: TRDV2
d_call: TRDD3
cdr3_aa: CACDTSVTGVYVKVLTAQLFF
cdr3_nt: TGTGCCTGTGACACCTCGGTCACTGGGGTATACGTGAAGGTTTTGACCGCACAACTCTTCTTT

j_call: TRDJ3
clone_size: medium-sized
v_call: TRDV2
d_call: TRDD3
cdr3_aa: CACDVLGDPNSWDTRQMFF
cdr3_nt: TGTGCCTGTGACGTACTGGGGGATCCGAATTCCTGGGACACCCGACAGATGTTTTTC

j_call: TRDJ2
clone_size: few
v_call: TRDV1
d_call: TRDD3
cdr3_aa: CALGELGLPWGIGLTAQLFF
cdr3_nt: TGTGCTCTCGGGGAACTCGGCCTTCCCTGGGGGATAGGATTGACAGCACAACTCTTCTTT

j_call: TRDJ1
clone_size: few
v_call: TRDV1
d_call: TRDD3
cdr3_aa: CALGEPAHHFLQIRWGMPYTDKLIF
cdr3_nt: TGTGCTCTTGGGGAACCCGCCCACCATTTCCTCCAGATACGCTGGGGGATGCCTTACACCGATAAACTCATCTTT

j_call: TRDJ3
clone_size: .
v_call: TRDV2
d_call: TRDD3
cdr3_aa: CACDKVLVDTISCDNRPMFF
cdr3_nt: TGTGCCTGTGACAAAGTACTGGTGGATACGATCTCCTGTGACAACCGCCCGATGTTTTTC

j_call: TRDJ3
clone_size: medium-sized
v_call: TRDV2
d_call: TRDD3
cdr3_aa: CACDKNWGPPWDTRQMFF
cdr3_nt: TGTGCCTGTGACAAAAACTGGGGACCTCCCTGGGACACCCGACAGATGTTTTTC

j_call: TRDJ3
clone_size: large
v_call: TRDV2
d_call: .
cdr3_aa: CACDKFGGLSSWDTRQMFF
cdr3_nt: TGTGCCTGTGACAAGTTTGGGGGGCTTAGCTCCTGGGACACCCGACAGATGTTTTTC